These T cell receptor beta chains were read from a single sample in a study of blood T cell repertoires in COVID-19. Sequencing used immunoSEQ multiplex PCR; TCRdb keeps in-frame clones, though not all of them. The sample lists about 260,000 clones; 80% to 90% were seen once. The specimen was peripheral blood. The receptors originated from a man between 25 and 39 years old with active or convalescent COVID-19. Each CDR3 is given with its conserved first and last residue. A D gene is named only where the DNA matches it firmly. Clone size is stated in some rows and not others, as once, few, many or a class when expanded.

>.|TRBD1|TRBV18
CASSPGQGDYNEQFF
>.|TRBD2|TRBV2
CASSEKSGGAYEQYF
>.|TRBD1|TRBV4-2
CASSQDRDSSSYNSPLHF
>.|.|TRBV19
CASSSVLYGAGELFF
>.|TRBD2|TRBV19
CASSIGGGNQETQYF
>once|.|TRBV9
CASSVGVSFTDTQYF
>.|.|TRBV28
CASQGPSGFNEAFF
>.|.|TRBV7-2
CASSLNRVYEQYF
>.|.|TRBV7-9
CASSFGYGYTF
>.|TRBD1|TRBV19
CASSKSQTGVGAYSNQPQHF